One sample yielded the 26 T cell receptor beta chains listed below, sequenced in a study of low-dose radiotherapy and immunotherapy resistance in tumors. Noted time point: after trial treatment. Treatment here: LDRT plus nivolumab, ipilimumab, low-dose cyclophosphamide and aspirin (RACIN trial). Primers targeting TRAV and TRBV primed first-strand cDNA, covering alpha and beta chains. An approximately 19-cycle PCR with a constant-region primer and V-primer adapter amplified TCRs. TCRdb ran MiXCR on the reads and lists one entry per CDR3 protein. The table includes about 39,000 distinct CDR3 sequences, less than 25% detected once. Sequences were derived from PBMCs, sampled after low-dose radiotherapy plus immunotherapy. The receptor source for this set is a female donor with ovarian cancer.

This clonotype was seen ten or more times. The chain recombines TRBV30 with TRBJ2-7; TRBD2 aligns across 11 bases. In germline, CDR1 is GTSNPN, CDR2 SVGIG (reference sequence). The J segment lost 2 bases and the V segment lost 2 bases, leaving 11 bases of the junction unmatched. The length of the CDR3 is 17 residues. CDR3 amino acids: CAWSQPPRLAGTYEQYF. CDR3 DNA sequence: TGTGCCTGGAGTCAACCCCCCCGACTAGCGGGGACCTACGAGCAGTACTTC.

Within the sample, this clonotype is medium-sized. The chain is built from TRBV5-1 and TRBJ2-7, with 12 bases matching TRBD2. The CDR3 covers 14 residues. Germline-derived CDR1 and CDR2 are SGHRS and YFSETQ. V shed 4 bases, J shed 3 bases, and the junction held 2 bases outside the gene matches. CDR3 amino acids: CASSATSGSYEQYF. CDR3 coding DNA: TGCGCCAGCAGCGCGACTAGCGGGAGCTACGAGCAGTACTTC.

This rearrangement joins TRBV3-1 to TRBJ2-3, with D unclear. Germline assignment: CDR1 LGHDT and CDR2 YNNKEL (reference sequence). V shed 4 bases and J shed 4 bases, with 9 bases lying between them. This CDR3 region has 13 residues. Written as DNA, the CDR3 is TGTGCCAGCAGCCCTATTGGACCAGATACGCAGTATTTT. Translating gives CASSPIGPDTQYF.

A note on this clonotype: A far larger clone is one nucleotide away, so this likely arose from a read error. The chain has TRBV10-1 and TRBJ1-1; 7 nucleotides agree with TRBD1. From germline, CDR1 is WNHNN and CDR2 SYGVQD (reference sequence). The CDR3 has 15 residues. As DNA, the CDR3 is TGTGCCTCGACCTCCAAACCGGGACAGCACACTGAAGCTGTCTTT. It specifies CASTSKPGQHTEAVF.

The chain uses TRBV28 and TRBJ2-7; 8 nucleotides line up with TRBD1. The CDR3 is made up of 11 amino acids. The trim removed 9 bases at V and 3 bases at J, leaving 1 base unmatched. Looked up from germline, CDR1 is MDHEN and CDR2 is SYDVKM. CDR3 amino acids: CASDRGYEQYF. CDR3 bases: TGTGCCAGTGACAGGGGCTACGAGCAGTACTTC.

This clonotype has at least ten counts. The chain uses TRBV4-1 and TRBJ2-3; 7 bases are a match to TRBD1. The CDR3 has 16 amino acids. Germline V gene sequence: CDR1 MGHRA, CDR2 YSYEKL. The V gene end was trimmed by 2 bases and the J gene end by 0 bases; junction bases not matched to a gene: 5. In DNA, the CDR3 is TGCGCCAGCAGCCAACTGACAGGGAAAAGCACAGATACGCAGTATTTT. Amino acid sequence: CASSQLTGKSTDTQYF.

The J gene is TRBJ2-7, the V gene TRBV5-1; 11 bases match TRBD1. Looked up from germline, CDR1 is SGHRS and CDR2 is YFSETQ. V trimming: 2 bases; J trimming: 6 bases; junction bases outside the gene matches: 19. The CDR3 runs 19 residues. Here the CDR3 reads CASSFAANTGDRGKSEQYF. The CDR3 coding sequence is TGCGCCAGCAGCTTTGCCGCGAACACCGGGGACAGGGGGAAGAGCGAGCAGTACTTC.

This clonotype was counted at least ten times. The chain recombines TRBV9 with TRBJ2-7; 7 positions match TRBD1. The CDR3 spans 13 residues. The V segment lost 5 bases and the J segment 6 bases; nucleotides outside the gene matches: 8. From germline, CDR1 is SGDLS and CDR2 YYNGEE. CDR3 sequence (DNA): TGTGCCAGCAGTAGCAGGGGGACCGCCGAGCAGTACTTC. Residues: CASSSRGTAEQYF.

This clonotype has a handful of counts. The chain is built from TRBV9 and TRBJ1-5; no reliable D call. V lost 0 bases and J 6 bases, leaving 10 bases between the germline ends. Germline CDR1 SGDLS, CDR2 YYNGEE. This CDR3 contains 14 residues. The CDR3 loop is CASSVAGEGQPQHF. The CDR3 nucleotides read TGTGCCAGCAGCGTAGCTGGGGAAGGTCAGCCCCAGCATTTT.

CDR3 in amino acids: CASSSPGVLTYEQYF. For the CDR3, the DNA is TGTGCCAGCAGCTCCCCTGGGGTGTTAACCTACGAGCAGTACTTC. The chain links TRBV7-3 to TRBJ2-7; no clear D. Germline V gives CDR1 SGHTA, CDR2 FQGTGA. The CDR3 has 15 amino acids. Deletions cut 4 bases from V and 2 bases from J, with 15 bases between.

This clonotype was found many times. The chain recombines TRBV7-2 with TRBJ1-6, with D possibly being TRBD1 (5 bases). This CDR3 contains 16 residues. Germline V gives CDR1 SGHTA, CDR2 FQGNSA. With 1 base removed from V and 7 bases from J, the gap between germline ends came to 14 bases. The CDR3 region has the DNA TGTGCCAGCAGCTTAGGTGGGACCCGAGGGAATTCACCCCTCCACTTT. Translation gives CASSLGGTRGNSPLHF.

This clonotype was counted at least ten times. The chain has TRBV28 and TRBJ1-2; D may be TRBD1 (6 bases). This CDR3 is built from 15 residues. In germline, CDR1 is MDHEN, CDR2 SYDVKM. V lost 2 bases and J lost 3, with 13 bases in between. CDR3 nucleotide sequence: TGTGCCAGCAGTTTAGGGGGCCCTCGAGACTATGGCTACACCTTC. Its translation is CASSLGGPRDYGYTF.

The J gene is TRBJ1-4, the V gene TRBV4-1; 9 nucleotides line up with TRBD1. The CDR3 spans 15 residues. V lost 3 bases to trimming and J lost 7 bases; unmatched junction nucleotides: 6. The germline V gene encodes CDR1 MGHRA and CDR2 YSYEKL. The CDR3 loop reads CASSHGDRGSEKLFF. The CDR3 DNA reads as TGCGCCAGCAGCCATGGAGACAGGGGGAGTGAAAAACTGTTTTTT.

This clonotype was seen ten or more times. CDR3 DNA: TGTGCCAGCAGCCCCGGATTCGGGGCCAACGTCCTGACTTTC. Protein product: CASSPGFGANVLTF. The V gene is TRBV9, the J gene TRBJ2-6; no firm D call. Germline values: CDR1 SGDLS, CDR2 YYNGEE. Between the trimmed V and J ends, which lost 4 bases and 4 bases, there was a span of 9 bases. CDR3 size: 14 residues.

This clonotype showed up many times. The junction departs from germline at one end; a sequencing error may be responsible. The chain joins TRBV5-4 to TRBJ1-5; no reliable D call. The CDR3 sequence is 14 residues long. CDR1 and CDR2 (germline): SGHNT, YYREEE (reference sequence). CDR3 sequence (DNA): TGCGCCAGCAGCTTGGAAGGAGGGAATCAGCCCCAGCATTTT. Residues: CASSLEGGNQPQHF.

CDR3 DNA sequence: TGTGCCAGTAGTATAACTGGGGGGAGCGGAATGAACACTGAAGCTTTCTTT. Translated: CASSITGGSGMNTEAFF. The V and J genes are TRBV19 and TRBJ1-1; maybe TRBD1 (5 bases). The CDR3 loop spans 17 amino acids. Between the trimmed V and J ends, which lost 2 bases and 0 bases, there was a span of 16 bases. Per the germline V gene, CDR1 is LNHDA and CDR2 is SQIVND (reference sequence).

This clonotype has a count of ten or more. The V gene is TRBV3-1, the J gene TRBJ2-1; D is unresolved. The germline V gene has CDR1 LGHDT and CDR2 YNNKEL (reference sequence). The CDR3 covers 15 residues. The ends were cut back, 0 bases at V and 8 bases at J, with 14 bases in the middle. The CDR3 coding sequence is TGTGCCAGCAGCCAAGATAACAGCTGGAGCTATGAGCAGTTCTTC. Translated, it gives CASSQDNSWSYEQFF.

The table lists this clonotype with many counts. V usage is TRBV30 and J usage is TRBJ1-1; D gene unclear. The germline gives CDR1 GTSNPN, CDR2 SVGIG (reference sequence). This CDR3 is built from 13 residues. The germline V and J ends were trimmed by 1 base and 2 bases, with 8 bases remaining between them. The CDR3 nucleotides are TGTGCCTGGAGTGAAATCTCCAACACTGAAGCTTTCTTT. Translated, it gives CAWSEISNTEAFF. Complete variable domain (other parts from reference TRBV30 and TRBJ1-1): SQTIHQWPATLVQPVGSPLSLECTVEGTSNPNLYWYRQAAGRGLQLLFYSVGIGQISSEVPQNLSASRPQDRQFILSSKKLLLSDSGFYLCAWSEISNTEAFFGQGTRLTVV.

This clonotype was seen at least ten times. The CDR3 DNA reads TGCAGTGCTAGAATTTCGGCGGGTCCCACAGATACGCAGTATTTT. It translates to CSARISAGPTDTQYF. The rearrangement joins TRBV20-1 to TRBJ2-3; maybe TRBD2 (5 bases). The ends were cut back, 2 bases at V and 2 bases at J, with 14 bases in the middle. The CDR3 extends over 15 amino acids. Looked up from germline, CDR1 is DFQATT and CDR2 is SNEGSKA (reference sequence).

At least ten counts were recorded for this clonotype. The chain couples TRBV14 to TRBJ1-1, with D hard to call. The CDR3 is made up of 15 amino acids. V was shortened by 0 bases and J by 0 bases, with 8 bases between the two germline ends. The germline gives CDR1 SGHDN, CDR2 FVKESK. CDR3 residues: CASSQDARLNTEAFF. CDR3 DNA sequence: TGTGCCAGCAGCCAAGACGCGCGACTGAACACTGAAGCTTTCTTT.

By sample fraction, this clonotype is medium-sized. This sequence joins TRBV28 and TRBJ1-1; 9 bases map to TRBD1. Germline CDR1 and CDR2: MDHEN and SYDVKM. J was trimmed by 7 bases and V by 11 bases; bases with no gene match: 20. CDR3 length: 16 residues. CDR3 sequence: CAHRRGQGSLGGEAFF. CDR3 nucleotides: TGTGCCCACCGGCGGGGACAGGGAAGTTTGGGCGGTGAAGCTTTCTTT.

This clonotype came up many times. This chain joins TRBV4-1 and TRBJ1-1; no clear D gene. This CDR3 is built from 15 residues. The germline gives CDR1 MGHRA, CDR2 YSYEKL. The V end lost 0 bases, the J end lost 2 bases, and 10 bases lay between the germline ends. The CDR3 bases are TGCGCCAGCAGCCAAGAGTCTACGGGAAACACTGAAGCTTTCTTT. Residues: CASSQESTGNTEAFF.

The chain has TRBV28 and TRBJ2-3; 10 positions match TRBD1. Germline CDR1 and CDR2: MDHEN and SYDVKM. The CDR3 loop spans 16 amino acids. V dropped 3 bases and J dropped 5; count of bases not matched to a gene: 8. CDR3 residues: CASSLPGQGRGDTQYF. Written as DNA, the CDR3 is TGTGCCAGCAGTTTGCCGGGACAGGGGAGGGGAGATACGCAGTATTTT.

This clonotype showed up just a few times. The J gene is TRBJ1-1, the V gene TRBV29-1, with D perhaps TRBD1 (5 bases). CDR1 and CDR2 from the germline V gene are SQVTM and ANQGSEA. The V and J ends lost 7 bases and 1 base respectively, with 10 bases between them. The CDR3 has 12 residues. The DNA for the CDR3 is TGCAGCGCTCAGCAGGGGAACACTGAAGCTTTCTTT. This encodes CSAQQGNTEAFF. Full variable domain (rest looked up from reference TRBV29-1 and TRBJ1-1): SAVISQKPSRDICQRGTSLTIQCQVDSQVTMMFWYRQQPGQSLTLIATANQGSEATYESGFVIDKFPISRPNLTFSTLTVSNMSPEDSSIYLCSAQQGNTEAFFGQGTRLTVV.

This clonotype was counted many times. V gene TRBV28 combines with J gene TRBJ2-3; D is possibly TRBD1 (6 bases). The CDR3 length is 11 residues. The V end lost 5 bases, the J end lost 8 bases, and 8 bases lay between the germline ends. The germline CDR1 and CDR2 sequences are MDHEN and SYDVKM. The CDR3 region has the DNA TGTGCCAGCAGTCTAGGGGGTACGCAGTATTTT. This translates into CASSLGGTQYF.

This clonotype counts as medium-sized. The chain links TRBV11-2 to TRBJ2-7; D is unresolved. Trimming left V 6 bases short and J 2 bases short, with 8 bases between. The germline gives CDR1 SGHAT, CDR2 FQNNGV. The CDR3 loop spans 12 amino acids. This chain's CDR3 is CASSSPAYEQYF. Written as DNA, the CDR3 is TGTGCCAGCAGTTCCCCCGCCTACGAGCAGTACTTC.